Below, one T cell receptor beta chain is given with its context. The antigen is undetermined. TCRdb called the 5' RACE reads again in MiXCR, with one record for every CDR3 protein. The sample contains approximately 250,000 distinct CDR3 sequences, roughly 17% of which appear only once. The data belong to a study of T-cell memory formation after mild COVID-19. Study-level results: CM and EM subsets held most contracting CD4+ clones; EMRA held CD8+ ones. Cross-reactive memory appears to have joined, as suggested by some responding clones showing up in pre-infection memory. Clones contracting over day 15 to 85 were CD4/CD8 balanced, with later expanders leaning CD4+.

J gave up 7 bases and V 1 base, and 9 bases lay outside the gene matches. This CDR3 contains 15 residues. CDR1 is SGHAT and CDR2 is FQNNGV in the germline V gene. This chain uses TRBV11-2 with TRBJ2-5; 7 nucleotides match TRBD2. This sequence originates from a man aged 18 to 30 who had mild COVID-19 (a few samples of this study predate the infection). Cell type and time point are not known. Sequencing input: PBMCs or a T cell subset sorted from them (not recorded which). CDR3 loop: CASSLALSGGGTQYF. CDR3 DNA: TGTGCCAGCAGCTTAGCCCTGTCGGGGGGAGGGACCCAGTACTTC.